This T cell receptor beta chain is from a study of follicular helper T cells after annual influenza vaccination. Time point specified: 2015-2016 season, 7 days after influenza vaccination. Community-dwelling subjects without influenza vaccination in the prior 6 months were enrolled. The repertoire was sequenced with immunoSEQ multiplex PCR; TCRdb's copy has only in-frame clones and lacks some. The sample gives roughly 10,000 clones, approximately 82% of which show up once; 0.3% to 0.45% is in the top ten. Germline lookup yields CDR1 MDHEN and CDR2 SYDVKM. The CDR3 is 12 amino acids. After removal of 6 bases from V and 4 bases from J, the junction contained 2 bases not matched to a gene.

This material consisted of CXCR5- memory CD4+ T cells sorted from blood, taken 7 days after influenza vaccination. The chain recombines TRBV28 with TRBJ1-2; 7 nucleotides agree with TRBD1. This receptor was taken from an adult who received the influenza vaccine. In DNA, the CDR3 is TGTGCCAGCAGCCAGGGGGGCTATGGCTACACCTTC. It codes for CASSQGGYGYTF.